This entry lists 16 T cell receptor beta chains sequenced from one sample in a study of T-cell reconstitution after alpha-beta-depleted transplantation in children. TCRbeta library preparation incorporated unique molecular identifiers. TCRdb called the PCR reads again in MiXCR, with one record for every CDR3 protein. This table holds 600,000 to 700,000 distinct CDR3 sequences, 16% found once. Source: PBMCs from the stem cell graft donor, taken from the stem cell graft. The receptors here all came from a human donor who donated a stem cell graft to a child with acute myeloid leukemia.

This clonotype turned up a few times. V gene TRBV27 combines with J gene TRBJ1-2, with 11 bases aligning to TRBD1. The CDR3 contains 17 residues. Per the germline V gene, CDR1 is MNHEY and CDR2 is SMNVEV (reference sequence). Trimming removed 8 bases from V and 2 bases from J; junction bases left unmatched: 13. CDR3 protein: CASRSTGTGGRNYGYTF. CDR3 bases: TGTGCCAGCCGATCTACCGGGACAGGGGGGCGAAACTATGGCTACACCTTC.

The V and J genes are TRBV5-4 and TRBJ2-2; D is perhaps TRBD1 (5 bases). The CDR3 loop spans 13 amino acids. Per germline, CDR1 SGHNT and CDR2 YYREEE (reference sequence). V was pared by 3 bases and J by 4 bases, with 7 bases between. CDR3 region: CASSSTATGELFF. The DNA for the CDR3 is TGTGCCAGCAGCTCGACAGCCACCGGGGAGCTGTTTTTT.

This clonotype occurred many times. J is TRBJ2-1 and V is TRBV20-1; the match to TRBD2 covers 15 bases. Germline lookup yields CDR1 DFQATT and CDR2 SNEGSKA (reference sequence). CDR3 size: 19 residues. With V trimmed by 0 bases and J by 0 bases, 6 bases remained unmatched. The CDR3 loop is CSARESQGLAGGSYNEQFF. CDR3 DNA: TGCAGTGCTAGAGAATCGCAGGGACTAGCGGGGGGCTCCTACAATGAGCAGTTCTTC.

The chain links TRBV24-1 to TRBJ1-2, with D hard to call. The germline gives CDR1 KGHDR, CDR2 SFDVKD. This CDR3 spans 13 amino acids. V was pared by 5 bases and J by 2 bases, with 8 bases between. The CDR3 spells CATSAEGNYGYTF. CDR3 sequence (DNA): TGTGCCACCAGTGCCGAGGGCAACTATGGCTACACCTTC.

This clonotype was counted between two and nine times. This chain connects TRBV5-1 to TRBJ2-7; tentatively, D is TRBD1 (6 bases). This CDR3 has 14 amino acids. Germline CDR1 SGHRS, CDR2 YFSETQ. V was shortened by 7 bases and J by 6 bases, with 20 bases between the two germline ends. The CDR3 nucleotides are TGCGCCAGCGAATCAGACGTCTCCAGGGGCGAGCAGTACTTC. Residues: CASESDVSRGEQYF.

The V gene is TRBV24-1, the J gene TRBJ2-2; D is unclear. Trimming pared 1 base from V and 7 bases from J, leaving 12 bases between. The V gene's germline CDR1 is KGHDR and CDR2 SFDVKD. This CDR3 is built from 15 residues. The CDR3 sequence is CATSDFRQSGGELFF. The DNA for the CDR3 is TGTGCCACCAGTGATTTTAGGCAGTCCGGCGGGGAGCTGTTTTTT.

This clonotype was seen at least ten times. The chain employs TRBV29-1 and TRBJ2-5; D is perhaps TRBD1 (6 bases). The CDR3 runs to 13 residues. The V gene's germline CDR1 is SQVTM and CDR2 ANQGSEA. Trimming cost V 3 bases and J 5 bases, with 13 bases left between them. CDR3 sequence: CSVEPGEIETQYF. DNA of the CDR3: TGCAGCGTTGAGCCAGGGGAGATTGAGACCCAGTACTTC.

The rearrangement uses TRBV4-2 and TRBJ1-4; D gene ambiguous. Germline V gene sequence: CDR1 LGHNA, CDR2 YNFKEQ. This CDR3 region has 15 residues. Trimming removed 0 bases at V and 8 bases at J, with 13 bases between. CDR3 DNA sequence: TGTGCCAGCAGCCAAGACGGGAGGGAAGAGGAAAAACTGTTTTTT. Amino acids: CASSQDGREEEKLFF.

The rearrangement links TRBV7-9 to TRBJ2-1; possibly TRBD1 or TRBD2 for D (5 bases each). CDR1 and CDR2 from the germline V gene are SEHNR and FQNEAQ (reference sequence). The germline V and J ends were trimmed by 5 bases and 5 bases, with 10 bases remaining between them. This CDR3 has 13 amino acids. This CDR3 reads CASSPQGDNEQFF. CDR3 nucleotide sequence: TGTGCCAGCAGCCCCCAGGGAGACAATGAGCAGTTCTTC.

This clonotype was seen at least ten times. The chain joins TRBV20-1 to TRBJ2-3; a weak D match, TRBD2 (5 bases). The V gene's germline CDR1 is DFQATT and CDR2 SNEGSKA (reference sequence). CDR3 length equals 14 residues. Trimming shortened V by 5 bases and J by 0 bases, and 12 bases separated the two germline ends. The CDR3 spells CSAHRGASTDTQYF. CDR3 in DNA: TGCAGTGCTCATCGGGGAGCAAGCACAGATACGCAGTATTTT.

The chain's CDR3 is CATSPPPTGAIVDTQYF. The CDR3 DNA reads as TGTGCCACCAGTCCTCCCCCGACAGGGGCGATAGTCGACACCCAGTACTTC. The chain joins TRBV24-1 to TRBJ2-5; 8 bases align to TRBD1. With V trimmed by 6 bases and J by 8 bases, 19 bases remained unmatched. This CDR3 comprises 17 residues. The germline gives CDR1 KGHDR, CDR2 SFDVKD.

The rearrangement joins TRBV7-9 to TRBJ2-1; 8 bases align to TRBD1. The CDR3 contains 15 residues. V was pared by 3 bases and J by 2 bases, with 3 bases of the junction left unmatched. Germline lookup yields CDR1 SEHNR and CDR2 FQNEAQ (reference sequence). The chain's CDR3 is CASSLDRDPYNEQFF. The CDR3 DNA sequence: TGTGCCAGCAGCTTGGACAGGGACCCCTACAATGAGCAGTTCTTC.

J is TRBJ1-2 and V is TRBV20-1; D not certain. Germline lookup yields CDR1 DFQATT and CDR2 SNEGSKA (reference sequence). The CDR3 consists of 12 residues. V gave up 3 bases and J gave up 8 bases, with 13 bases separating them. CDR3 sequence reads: CSASQRYQGYTF. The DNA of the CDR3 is TGCAGTGCTAGTCAGAGATATCAGGGCTACACCTTC.

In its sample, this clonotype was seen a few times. CDR3 residues: CASSLGVQGESSYNEQFF. DNA for the CDR3: TGTGCCAGCAGCTTGGGGGTCCAGGGGGAGAGCTCCTACAATGAGCAGTTCTTC. The rearrangement uses TRBV5-5 and TRBJ2-1; 7 bases match TRBD1. Germline values: CDR1 SGHKS, CDR2 YYEKEE (reference sequence). V gave up 0 bases and J gave up 0 bases; unmatched junction bases: 9. The CDR3 spans 18 residues.

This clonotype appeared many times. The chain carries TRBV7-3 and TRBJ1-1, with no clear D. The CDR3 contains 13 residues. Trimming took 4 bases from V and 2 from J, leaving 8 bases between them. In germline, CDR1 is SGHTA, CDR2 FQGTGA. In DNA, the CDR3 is TGTGCCAGCAGCTCCTCAGTCAACACTGAAGCTTTCTTT. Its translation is CASSSSVNTEAFF.

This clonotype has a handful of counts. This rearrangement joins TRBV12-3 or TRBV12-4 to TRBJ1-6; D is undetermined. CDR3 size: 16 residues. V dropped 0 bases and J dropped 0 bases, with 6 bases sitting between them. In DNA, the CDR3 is TGTGCCAGCAGTTTAGCCGACGTCTCCTATAATTCACCCCTCCACTTT. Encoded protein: CASSLADVSYNSPLHF.